These 2 T cell receptor beta chains originate from one sample sequenced in a study of identical twins listed by TCRdb under 2016. The protocol used for the library was 5' RACE. Sequencing instrument: Illumina HiSeq 2000. TCRdb trimmed public reads at Q25 via fastp, called clones via MiXCR and kept in-frame beta chains. Every CDR3 protein is listed once, alongside the most common genes and DNA of its rows. This sample comprises about 690,000 distinct CDR3 sequences, 6.1% of them detected only once. Jointly, the top ten make up about 2% of the sample. Specimen: naive T cells sorted from blood. The sample's cell subset or site label is to be understood as: cells isolated with a human naive T-cell isolation kit. All receptors derive from a man younger than 35 in good health.

This chain connects TRBV15 to TRBJ2-5; 8 bases are a match to TRBD2. Germline V gene lookup returns CDR1 LNHNV and CDR2 YYDKDF (reference sequence). The CDR3 loop spans 14 amino acids. The trim removed 6 bases at V and 4 bases at J, leaving 7 bases unmatched. The CDR3 DNA reads as TGTGCCACCAGTACGGGACTAGTAAGAGAGACCCAGTACTTC. It yields the protein CATSTGLVRETQYF.

The rearrangement uses TRBV3-1 and TRBJ2-3; 10 bases agree with TRBD2. Germline CDR1 and CDR2: LGHDT and YNNKEL (reference sequence). This CDR3 region has 16 residues. The trim removed 1 base at V and 4 bases at J, leaving 5 bases unmatched. The CDR3 reads CASSQGASGSADTQYF. The CDR3 region has the DNA TGTGCCAGCAGCCAAGGGGCTAGCGGGAGCGCAGATACGCAGTATTTT.